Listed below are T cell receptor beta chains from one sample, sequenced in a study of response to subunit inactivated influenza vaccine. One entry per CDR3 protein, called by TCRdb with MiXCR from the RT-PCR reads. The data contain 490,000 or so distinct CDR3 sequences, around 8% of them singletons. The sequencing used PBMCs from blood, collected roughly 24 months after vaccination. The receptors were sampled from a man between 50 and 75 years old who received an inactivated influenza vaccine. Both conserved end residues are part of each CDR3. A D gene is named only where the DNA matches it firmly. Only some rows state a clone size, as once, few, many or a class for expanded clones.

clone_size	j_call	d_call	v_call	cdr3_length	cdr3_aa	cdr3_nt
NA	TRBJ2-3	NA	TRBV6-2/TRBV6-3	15	CASSYSRAGRDTQYF	TGTGCCAGCAGTTACTCGAGGGCAGGACGAGATACGCAGTATTTT
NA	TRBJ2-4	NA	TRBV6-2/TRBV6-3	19	CASSYSARSGDLAKNIQYF	TGTGCCAGCAGTTACTCGGCTCGGTCTGGGGACCTAGCCAAAAACATTCAGTACTTC
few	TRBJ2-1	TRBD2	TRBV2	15	CASRDSAGGYNEQFF	TGTGCCAGCAGAGACTCAGCGGGAGGGTACAATGAGCAGTTCTTC
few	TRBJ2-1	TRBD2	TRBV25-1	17	CASSEYTGSGASNEQFF	TGTGCCAGCAGTGAATATACGGGAAGCGGGGCATCCAATGAGCAGTTCTTC
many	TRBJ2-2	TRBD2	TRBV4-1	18	CASSQGTSGGMGTGELFF	TGCGCCAGCAGCCAAGGGACTAGCGGGGGGATGGGCACCGGGGAGCTGTTTTTT
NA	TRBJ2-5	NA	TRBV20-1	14	CSARRRELQETQYF	TGCAGTGCTAGAAGGCGGGAACTCCAAGAGACCCAGTACTTC
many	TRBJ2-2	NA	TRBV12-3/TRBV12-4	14	CASMRGGYTGELFF	TGTGCCAGCATGCGCGGGGGCTACACCGGGGAGCTGTTTTTT
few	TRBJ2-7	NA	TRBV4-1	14	CASSQAAGVGEQYF	TGCGCCAGCAGCCAAGCGGCAGGGGTGGGCGAGCAGTACTTC
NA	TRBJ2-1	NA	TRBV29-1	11	CSVTSKTEQFF	TGCAGCGTTACCTCTAAAACTGAGCAGTTCTTC
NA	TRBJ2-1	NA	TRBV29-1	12	CSVGSGRYEQFF	TGCAGCGTTGGTTCAGGGCGGTATGAGCAGTTCTTC
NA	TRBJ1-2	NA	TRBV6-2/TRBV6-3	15	CASSIKTVTNYGYTF	TGTGCCAGCAGTATCAAGACAGTTACTAACTATGGCTACACCTTC
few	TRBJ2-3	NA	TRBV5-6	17	CASSLVPTYGIRDTQYF	TGTGCCAGCAGCTTGGTCCCAACCTATGGGATTAGGGATACGCAGTATTTT
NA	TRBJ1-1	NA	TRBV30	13	CAWSRGGDTEAFF	TGTGCCTGGAGCAGGGGAGGAGACACTGAAGCTTTCTTT
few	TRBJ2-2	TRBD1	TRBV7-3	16	CASSLARQGKTGELFF	TGTGCCAGCAGCTTAGCCCGACAGGGGAAGACCGGGGAGCTGTTTTTT
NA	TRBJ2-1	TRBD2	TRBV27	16	CASSLLRGGRRDEQFF	TGTGCCAGCAGTCTTTTGCGGGGCGGGAGAAGAGATGAGCAGTTCTTC
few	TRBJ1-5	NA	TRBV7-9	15	CASSLLGAGDQPQHF	TGTGCCAGCAGCTTATTAGGGGCGGGGGATCAGCCCCAGCATTTT
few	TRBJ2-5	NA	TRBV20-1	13	CSAKSLPKGTQYF	TGCAGTGCTAAGAGCCTACCGAAAGGGACCCAGTACTTC
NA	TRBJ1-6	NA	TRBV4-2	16	CASSQGTPRENSPLHF	TGTGCCAGCAGCCAAGGGACCCCTCGGGAGAATTCACCCCTCCACTTT
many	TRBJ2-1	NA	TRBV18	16	CASSPVAVALGNEQFF	TGTGCCAGCTCACCAGTAGCGGTTGCACTGGGTAATGAGCAGTTCTTC
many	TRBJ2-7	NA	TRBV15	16	CATSSLSTTTSYEQYF	TGTGCCACCAGCAGTCTCAGCACTACAACCTCCTACGAGCAGTACTTC
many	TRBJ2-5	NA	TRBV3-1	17	CASSQDLGRGVQETQYF	TGTGCCAGCAGCCAAGACCTCGGGAGAGGGGTTCAAGAGACCCAGTACTTC
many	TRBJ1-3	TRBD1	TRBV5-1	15	CASSAGQEAGNTIYF	TGCGCCAGCAGCGCCGGACAGGAAGCTGGAAACACCATATATTTT
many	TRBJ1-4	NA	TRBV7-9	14	CASSPRRTNEKLFF	TGTGCCAGCAGCCCCAGGAGAACTAATGAAAAACTGTTTTTT
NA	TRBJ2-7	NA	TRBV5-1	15	CASSLGLGVTYEQYF	TGCGCCAGCAGCTTGGGACTGGGGGTCACCTACGAGCAGTACTTC
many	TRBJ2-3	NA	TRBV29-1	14	CSVEETGTTDTQYF	TGCAGCGTTGAGGAAACAGGGACCACAGATACGCAGTATTTT
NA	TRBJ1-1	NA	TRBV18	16	CASSPASLSLNTEAFF	TGTGCCAGCTCACCGGCAAGCCTTTCCTTGAACACTGAAGCTTTCTTT
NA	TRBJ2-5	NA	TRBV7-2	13	CASRQAVQETQYF	TGTGCCAGCAGGCAGGCGGTTCAAGAGACCCAGTACTTC
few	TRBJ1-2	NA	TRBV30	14	CAWSGTMRLYGYTF	TGTGCCTGGTCCGGGACAATGAGACTATATGGCTACACCTTC
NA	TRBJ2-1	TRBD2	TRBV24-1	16	CATSDRVKREGVEQFF	TGTGCCACCAGTGATAGGGTTAAGCGGGAAGGGGTTGAGCAGTTCTTC
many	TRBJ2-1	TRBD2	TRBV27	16	CASSESGTSGTVEQFF	TGTGCCAGCAGTGAATCCGGGACTAGCGGGACAGTTGAGCAGTTCTTC
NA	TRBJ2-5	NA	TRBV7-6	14	CASSLGQVPGTQYF	TGTGCCAGCAGCTTAGGTCAGGTGCCGGGGACCCAGTACTTC
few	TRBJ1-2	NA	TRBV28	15	CASSFTPTDRGGYTF	TGTGCCAGCAGTTTTACGCCGACGGATCGAGGGGGCTACACCTTC
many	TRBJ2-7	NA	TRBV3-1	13	CASSQRQDHEQYF	TGTGCCAGCAGCCAACGACAGGACCACGAGCAGTACTTC
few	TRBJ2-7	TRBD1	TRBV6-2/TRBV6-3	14	CASISGTASYEQYF	TGTGCCAGCATTTCCGGGACAGCCTCCTACGAGCAGTACTTC
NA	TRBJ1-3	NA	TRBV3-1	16	CASSQDNRVSGNTIYF	TGTGCCAGCAGCCAAGATAACAGGGTCTCTGGAAACACCATATATTTT
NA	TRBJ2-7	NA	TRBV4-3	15	CASSPSGTSFDEQYF	TGCGCCAGCAGCCCATCCGGGACATCTTTTGACGAGCAGTACTTC
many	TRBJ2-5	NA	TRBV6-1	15	CASRTLGLGEETQYF	TGTGCCAGCAGGACCCTGGGACTGGGGGAAGAGACCCAGTACTTC
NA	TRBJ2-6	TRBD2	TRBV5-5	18	CASSLAVAGGPGANVLTF	TGTGCCAGCAGCTTGGCGGTAGCGGGAGGGCCCGGGGCCAACGTCCTGACTTTC
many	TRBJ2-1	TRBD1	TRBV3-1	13	CASSLGTGDEQFF	TGTGCCAGCAGCCTTGGGACAGGGGATGAGCAGTTCTTC
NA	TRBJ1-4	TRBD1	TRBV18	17	CASSPTRTGATNEKLFF	TGTGCCAGCTCACCTACCCGGACAGGGGCAACTAATGAAAAACTGTTTTTT
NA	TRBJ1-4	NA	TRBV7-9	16	CASSQDTGRFNEKLFF	TGTGCCAGCAGCCAAGACACCGGGCGTTTTAATGAAAAACTGTTTTTT